This T cell receptor (beta chain) was sequenced for a study of blood T cell repertoires in COVID-19. At the level of the study: The cDNA or gDNA used as material had been derived from T cells, B-cell-depleted T cells, or PBMCs.

V lost 3 bases to trimming and J lost 7 bases, with 13 bases between them. In germline, CDR1 is KGHSH, CDR2 LQKENI. The CDR3 consists of 15 residues. Original processing methods: Reference gene primer amplification in the assay estimated nucleated cell counts. The assay was immunoSEQ multiplex PCR, and TCRdb's table has in-frame clones only and misses some. V and J calls and clone size are those listed in that table; D and trimming were worked out from the DNA. Here the sample spans 350,000 to 450,000 clones, around 85% being singletons. This sequence joins TRBV18 and TRBJ1-6; possible D gene TRBD1, 6 bases. The receptor's source is a woman aged 18-30 years with acute or convalescent COVID-19. The sample comprised peripheral blood. For the CDR3, the DNA is TGTGCCAGCTCACCCGGGACAAATCACAATTCACCCCTCCACTTT. Amino acid sequence: CASSPGTNHNSPLHF.